This TCR beta chain appears in the sequencing data of a study of shared clonotypes between healthy human individuals. V was pared by 0 bases and J by 5 bases, with 12 bases of the junction left unmatched. This CDR3 spans 17 amino acids. CDR1 and CDR2 (germline): LGHNA, YNFKEQ. Samples underwent the assay at deep level. Genomic DNA (from each subset) was split evenly across several immunoSEQ plates. Unsorted PBMC DNA underwent sequencing on ten immunoSEQ deep assay plates. The protocol was immunoSEQ multiplex PCR, while the TCRdb copy is restricted to in-frame clones and leaves out a portion. There are around 500,000 clones in the sample; around 80% occur only once, and 10% to 15% lies in the top ten.

The specimen was PBMCs. The source is a woman between 40 and 50 years old in good health. Some clones in this sample may be carry-over from other donors' samples. V is TRBV4-2 and J is TRBJ2-7, with 8 bases aligning to TRBD2. Written as DNA, the CDR3 is TGTGCCAGCAGCCAAGATTGGAGGGGCGGGAGGCTCCACGAGCAGTACTTC. This sequence encodes CASSQDWRGGRLHEQYF.